The next 15 T cell receptor beta chains were all read from a single sample in a study of cytomegalovirus exposure and HLA in healthy donors. The PCR was carried out with 60 Vbeta primers and 13 Jbeta primers. Method: immunoSEQ multiplex PCR; TCRdb's copy keeps in-frame clones and lacks some. The table records over 200,000 clones, 82% of them present only once. Source material: PBMCs. Receptors originate from a woman aged 35 to 49 in good health and CMV-seropositive.

In its sample, this clone was seen a few times. The chain recombines TRBV29-1 with TRBJ2-7, with TRBD2 matching over 11 bases. Germline CDR1 is SQVTM and CDR2 is ANQGSEA. Losses at the gene ends were 6 bases for V and 4 bases for J; bases not matched to a gene: 2. This CDR3 has 12 amino acids. CDR3 loop: CSVRLAGYEQYF. The CDR3 nucleotides read TGCAGCGTAAGACTAGCGGGGTACGAGCAGTACTTC.

The chain employs TRBV7-9 and TRBJ2-3, with 9 bases matching TRBD2. The CDR3 loop spans 16 amino acids. Germline V CDR1 and CDR2: SEHNR, FQNEAQ (reference sequence). The trim removed 5 bases at V and 0 bases at J, leaving 6 bases unmatched. The CDR3 protein is CASSAPSGTSTDTQYF. The DNA of the CDR3 is TGTGCCAGCAGCGCGCCTAGCGGGACTAGCACAGATACGCAGTATTTT.

This chain connects TRBV9 to TRBJ2-7; D not resolved. Germline V gives CDR1 SGDLS, CDR2 YYNGEE. The V gene lost 4 bases and the J gene lost 0 bases, with 11 bases spanning the gap. The CDR3 loop spans 14 amino acids. This chain's CDR3 is CASSPEFTSYEQYF. In nucleotides, the CDR3 is TGTGCCAGCAGCCCCGAGTTTACCTCCTACGAGCAGTACTTC. Full variable domain (rest looked up from reference TRBV9 and TRBJ2-7): DSGVTQTPKHLITATGQRVTLRCSPRSGDLSVYWYQQSLDQGLQFLIQYYNGEERAKGNILERFSAQQFPDLHSELNLSSLELGDSALYFCASSPEFTSYEQYFGPGTRLTVT.

The CDR3 nucleotides read TGTGCCAGCAGCGCACTAGCGGGGGCTTACGAGCAGTACTTC. Translated, it gives CASSALAGAYEQYF. V is TRBV2 and J is TRBJ2-7; 11 bases are a match to TRBD2. V shed 6 bases and J 4 bases; nucleotides not matched to a gene: 5. CDR1 is SNHLY, CDR2 FYNNEI, per germline. This CDR3 is built from 14 residues. Using reference TRBV2 and TRBJ2-7 for the parts outside the CDR3, the full variable domain is EPEVTQTPSHQVTQMGQEVILRCVPISNHLYFYWYRQILGQKVEFLVSFYNNEISEKSEIFDDQFSVERPDGSNFTLKIRSTKLEDSAMYFCASSALAGAYEQYFGPGTRLTVT.

V usage is TRBV2 and J usage is TRBJ1-5, with D unresolved. The CDR3 loop spans 12 amino acids. Germline V gives CDR1 SNHLY, CDR2 FYNNEI. The germline V and J ends were trimmed by 10 bases and 2 bases, with 9 bases remaining between them. The CDR3 DNA follows: TGTGCCACTACCCTGGGCAATCAGCCCCAGCATTTT. Amino acid sequence: CATTLGNQPQHF.

This clone has just one count. The chain combines TRBV4-1 with TRBJ2-1, with D maybe TRBD1 (6 bases). This CDR3 is 14 amino acids long. CDR1 and CDR2 from the germline V gene are MGHRA and YSYEKL. V lost 4 bases, J lost 8 bases, and 15 bases lay in between. This CDR3 reads CASSRWGEGDEQFF. The CDR3 coding sequence is TGCGCCAGCAGCCGTTGGGGCGAGGGGGATGAGCAGTTCTTC.

The rearrangement joins TRBV6-5 to TRBJ1-1, with D unresolved. This CDR3 region has 15 residues. V lost 0 bases and J lost 4, with 12 bases in between. The V gene's germline CDR1 is MNHEY and CDR2 SVGAGI. This chain's CDR3 is CASSYSFSGSTEAFF. The CDR3 DNA reads as TGTGCCAGCAGTTACTCGTTTTCGGGGTCCACTGAAGCTTTCTTT.

This chain joins TRBV5-6 and TRBJ1-6, with D possibly matching TRBD1 (5 bases). The V and J ends lost 3 bases and 0 bases respectively, with 10 bases between them. The CDR3 contains 16 residues. Per germline, CDR1 SGHDT and CDR2 YYEEEE. The CDR3 DNA reads as TGTGCCAGCAGCTGGGGACTGATCTCCTATAATTCACCCCTCCACTTT. Protein sequence: CASSWGLISYNSPLHF.

The chain employs TRBV2 and TRBJ1-5; weak D call: TRBD1 (6 bases). V shed 7 bases and J shed 0 bases, with 13 bases lying between them. The CDR3 has 15 amino acids. Germline V gives CDR1 SNHLY, CDR2 FYNNEI. The CDR3 loop is CASKRTDNSNQPQHF. The CDR3 nucleotides are TGTGCCAGCAAAAGGACAGATAATAGCAATCAGCCCCAGCATTTT.

The rearrangement uses TRBV11-3 and TRBJ2-5; 7 bases fit TRBD2. In germline, CDR1 is SGHNT, CDR2 YENEEA. V trimming: 5 bases; J trimming: 3 bases; junction bases outside the gene matches: 12. The CDR3 extends over 16 amino acids. Here the CDR3 DNA reads TGTGCCAGCAGCCTTGCGGGTGGGACTATGGAAGAGACCCAGTACTTC. Translation: CASSLAGGTMEETQYF.

Regarding this clone: Other DNA sequences of this sample code for an identical CDR3. V and J are TRBV25-1 and TRBJ1-1, with TRBD1 identical over 9 bases. Unmatched junction bases numbered 4, after V lost 4 bases and J lost 4 bases. The CDR3 is 14 amino acids. The germline V gene has CDR1 MGHDK and CDR2 SYGVNS. The CDR3 protein is CASSATGGGTEAFF. CDR3 sequence (DNA): TGTGCCAGCAGTGCGACAGGGGGGGGCACTGAAGCTTTCTTT.

In DNA, the CDR3 is TGCGCCAGCAGCTTGGGGACAGGGGCTGGAAACACCATATATTTT. Its protein product is CASSLGTGAGNTIYF. This sequence joins TRBV5-1 and TRBJ1-3; 9 nucleotides line up with TRBD1. Germline V lookup: CDR1 SGHRS, CDR2 YFSETQ. The J segment lost 2 bases and the V segment lost 0 bases, leaving 0 bases of the junction unmatched. The CDR3 is made up of 15 amino acids.

This chain uses TRBV12-5 with TRBJ1-2; 7 nucleotides agree with TRBD1. J gave up 6 bases and V 4 bases, and 11 bases lay outside the gene matches. Germline V gene sequence: CDR1 LGHNT, CDR2 FRNRAP. The CDR3 extends over 15 amino acids. This CDR3 is CASGWGRGRGNGYTF. CDR3 nucleotides: TGTGCTAGTGGTTGGGGCCGTGGCAGGGGGAATGGCTACACCTTC.

This chain connects TRBV10-2 to TRBJ1-5, with D hard to call. Trimming took 2 bases from V and 4 from J, leaving 3 bases between them. CDR1 and CDR2 from the germline V gene are WSHSY and SAAADI. This CDR3 spans 12 amino acids. DNA of the CDR3: TGCGCCAGCAGTGAGGCGAATCAGCCCCAGCATTTT. Encoded protein: CASSEANQPQHF.

This chain joins TRBV11-2 and TRBJ1-6, with D perhaps matching TRBD1 (5 bases). Germline V gives CDR1 SGHAT, CDR2 FQNNGV. This CDR3 is built from 16 residues. The V end was cut by 11 bases, the J end by 4 bases, with 21 bases between. The DNA of the CDR3 is TGTGCCTCATCAAGGGCGGGGGTAACTTATAATTCACCCCTCCACTTT. Its translation is CASSRAGVTYNSPLHF.